This TCR beta chain came from a study of PD-L1 blockade in urothelial cancer. Study-level information: Earlier, patients had received 0 to 3 chemotherapy regimens. Blood underwent analysis 3 weeks (second dose) and 6 weeks after treatment began.

Libraries were prepared by immunoSEQ multiplex PCR; TCRdb keeps only in-frame clonotypes and omits some of them. The sample has about 93,000 clones, about 90% seen once; the top ten hold approximately 1.5%. A remark on this clone: What it recognizes is unknown.

CDR3 length: 15 residues. V lost 3 bases to trimming and J lost 1 base, with 13 bases between them. CDR1 is SGDLS, CDR2 YYNGEE, per germline. Study-level results: Better survival was predicted when blood TCR clonality before treatment fell below the median.

Time point described: pretreatment peripheral blood. The rearrangement uses TRBV9 and TRBJ2-5, with D possibly matching TRBD2 (5 bases). This sample comprised PBMCs, obtained around atezolizumab (anti-PD-L1) treatment. The receptor was isolated from a man aged 55-75 years with urothelial cancer. The CDR3: CASSARVGTQETQYF. The CDR3 DNA follows: TGTGCCAGCAGCGCGAGGGTGGGAACCCAAGAGACCCAGTACTTC.